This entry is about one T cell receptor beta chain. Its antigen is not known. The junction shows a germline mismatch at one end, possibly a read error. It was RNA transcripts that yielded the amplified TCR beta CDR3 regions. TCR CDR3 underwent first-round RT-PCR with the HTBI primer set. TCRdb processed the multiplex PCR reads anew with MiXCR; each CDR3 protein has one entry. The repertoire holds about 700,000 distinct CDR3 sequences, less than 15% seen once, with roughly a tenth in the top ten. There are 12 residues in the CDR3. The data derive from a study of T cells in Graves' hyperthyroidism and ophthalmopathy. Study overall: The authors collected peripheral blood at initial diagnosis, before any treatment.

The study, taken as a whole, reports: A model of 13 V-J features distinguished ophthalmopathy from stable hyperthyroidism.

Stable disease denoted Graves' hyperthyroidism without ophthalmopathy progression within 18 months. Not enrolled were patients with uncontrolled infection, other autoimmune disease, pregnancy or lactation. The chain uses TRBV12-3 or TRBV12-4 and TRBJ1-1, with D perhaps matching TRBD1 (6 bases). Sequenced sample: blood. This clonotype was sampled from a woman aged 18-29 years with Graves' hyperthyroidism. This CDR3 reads CDSSSRDTEAFF. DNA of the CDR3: TGTGACAGCAGTTCCCGGGACACCGAAGCTTTCTTT.